This T cell receptor (beta chain) was captured by sequencing in a study of T cells in Graves' hyperthyroidism and ophthalmopathy. Findings and caveats of the study: Blood samples included most of the expanded thyroid clonotypes exceeding 0.001.

Concerning this clonotype: Its specificity is not known.

Germline CDR1 reads SNHLY; CDR2 reads FYNNEI. The CDR3 consists of 14 residues. V lost 6 bases, J lost 6 bases, and 10 bases stayed unmatched. Researchers took RNA transcripts and amplified the TCR beta CDR3 regions from them. An initial round of RT-PCR targeting the TCR CDR3 relied on the HTBI primer set. From the multiplex PCR reads, TCRdb called clonotypes with MiXCR, one entry per CDR3 protein. The table lists some 600,000 distinct CDR3 sequences, around 42% of them singletons. The sample was peripheral blood or thyroid tissue (not recorded which). The chain links TRBV2 to TRBJ2-7; 8 bases are shared with TRBD1. The receptor's source is a woman between 18 and 30 years old with Graves' hyperthyroidism. Here the CDR3 DNA reads TGTGCCAGCAGAAAGACAGGGGAGTTCGGCGAGCAGTACTTC. Translation: CASRKTGEFGEQYF.